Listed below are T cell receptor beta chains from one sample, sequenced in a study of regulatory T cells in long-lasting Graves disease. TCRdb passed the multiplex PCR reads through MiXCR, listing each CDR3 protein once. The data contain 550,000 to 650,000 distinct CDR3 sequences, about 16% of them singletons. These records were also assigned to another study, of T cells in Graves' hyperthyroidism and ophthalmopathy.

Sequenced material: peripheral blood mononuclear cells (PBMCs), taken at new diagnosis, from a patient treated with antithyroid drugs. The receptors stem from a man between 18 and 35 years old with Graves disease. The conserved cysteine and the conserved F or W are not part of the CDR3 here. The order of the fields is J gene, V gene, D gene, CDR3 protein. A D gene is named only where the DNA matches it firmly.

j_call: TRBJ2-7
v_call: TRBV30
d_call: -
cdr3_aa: AWSVSYEQY

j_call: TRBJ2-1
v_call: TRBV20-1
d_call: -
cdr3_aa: SAWITAAANEQF

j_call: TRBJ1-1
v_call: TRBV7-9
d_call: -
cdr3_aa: ASSLALEVNTEAF

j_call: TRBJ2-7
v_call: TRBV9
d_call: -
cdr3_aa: ASSVGARAPILHEQY

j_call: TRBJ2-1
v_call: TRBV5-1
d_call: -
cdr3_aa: ASSRRLPPYNEQF

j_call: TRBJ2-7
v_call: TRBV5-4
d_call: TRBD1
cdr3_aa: ASRLDRGYAYEQY

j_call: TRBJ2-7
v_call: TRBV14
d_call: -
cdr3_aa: ASSHRSQSYEQY

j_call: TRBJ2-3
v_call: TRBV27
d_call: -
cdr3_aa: ASSLYVGGPTGTDTQY

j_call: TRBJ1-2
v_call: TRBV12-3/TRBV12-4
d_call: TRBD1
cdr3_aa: ASSNDRANYGYT

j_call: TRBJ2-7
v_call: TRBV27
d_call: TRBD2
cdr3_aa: ASSLSSGAPYEQY

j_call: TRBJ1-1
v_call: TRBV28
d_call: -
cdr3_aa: ASSLQNMNTEAF

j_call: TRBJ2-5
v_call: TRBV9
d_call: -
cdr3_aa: ASSSSGNQETQY

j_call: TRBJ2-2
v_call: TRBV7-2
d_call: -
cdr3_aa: ASSWGPQRNTGELF

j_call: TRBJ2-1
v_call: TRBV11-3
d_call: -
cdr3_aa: ASSLESGLSSYNEQF

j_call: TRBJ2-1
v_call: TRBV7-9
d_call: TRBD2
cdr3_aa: ASRPPGLAAYNEQF

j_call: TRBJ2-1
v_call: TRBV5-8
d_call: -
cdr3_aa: ASTQLGGVSYNEQF

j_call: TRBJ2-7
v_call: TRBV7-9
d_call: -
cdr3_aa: ASSLLEGAPQTTG